Below, 26 T cell receptor beta chains from the same sample are listed, as sequenced in a study of T cells after yellow fever vaccination. TCRdb called the 5' RACE reads again in MiXCR, with one record for every CDR3 protein. The sample records around 340,000 distinct CDR3 sequences, around 13% being singletons. The input for sequencing was CD4+ T cells sorted from PBMCs, taken 15 days after the yellow fever booster vaccination. These receptors were taken from a man between 18 and 29 years old who received the YFV17D yellow fever vaccine.

This sequence joins TRBV5-1 and TRBJ1-2; 7 nucleotides line up with TRBD1. V lost 3 bases, J lost 8 bases, and 7 bases stayed unmatched. This CDR3 comprises 13 residues. In germline, CDR1 is SGHRS, CDR2 YFSETQ. The CDR3 DNA is TGCGCCAGCAGCTCCGTACAAGGGGGCGGCTACACCTTC. Translated: CASSSVQGGGYTF.

V gene TRBV7-9 combines with J gene TRBJ1-4; TRBD1 matches 8 bases. V shed 5 bases and J 8 bases; nucleotides not matched to a gene: 7. The CDR3 is made up of 14 amino acids. Germline V gives CDR1 SEHNR, CDR2 FQNEAQ (reference sequence). The chain's CDR3 is CASSGGQGREKLFF. For the CDR3, the DNA is TGTGCCAGCAGCGGAGGACAGGGAAGGGAAAAACTGTTTTTT.

This clonotype was observed at least ten times. This chain joins TRBV29-1 and TRBJ2-5; D might be TRBD1 (6 bases). Deletions cut 6 bases from V and 5 bases from J, with 16 bases between. The CDR3 runs to 13 residues. Germline values: CDR1 SQVTM, CDR2 ANQGSEA. The CDR3 nucleotides are TGCAGCGTCGTTAGCAGGGGACACGAGACCCAGTACTTC. This gives the protein CSVVSRGHETQYF.

This clonotype turned up a few times. The chain joins TRBV23-1 to TRBJ2-1; 14 nucleotides line up with TRBD2. TRBV23-1 is classed as an ORF, of uncertain function. The V gene end was trimmed by 0 bases and the J gene end by 1 base; junction bases not matched to a gene: 2. The CDR3 contains 18 residues. The CDR3 bases are TGCGCCAGCAGTCAATCCCGACTAGCGGGGGGGTCCTACAATGAGCAGTTCTTC. This sequence encodes CASSQSRLAGGSYNEQFF.

In its sample, this clonotype was seen a few times. This chain links TRBV12-3 or TRBV12-4 with TRBJ2-5, with 9 bases fitting TRBD1. This CDR3 comprises 15 residues. V lost 3 bases and J lost 3; bases outside the gene matches: 5. CDR3 loop: CASSFSQGAEETQYF. In DNA, the CDR3 is TGTGCCAGCAGTTTTTCACAGGGGGCGGAAGAGACCCAGTACTTC.

The V gene is TRBV24-1, the J gene TRBJ2-5; maybe TRBD2 (5 bases). V gave up 3 bases and J gave up 2 bases, with 12 bases separating them. Germline CDR1 is KGHDR and CDR2 is SFDVKD. The CDR3 has 15 amino acids. The CDR3 loop is CATSDPRGLQETQYF. In DNA, the CDR3 is TGTGCCACCAGTGATCCCCGGGGTCTGCAAGAGACCCAGTACTTC.

This rearrangement joins TRBV5-5 to TRBJ1-5, with D tentatively TRBD1 (6 bases). CDR1 SGHKS and CDR2 YYEKEE come from the germline V gene (reference sequence). V gave up 4 bases and J gave up 1 base, with 15 bases separating them. This CDR3 spans 16 amino acids. CDR3 coding DNA: TGTGCCAGCAGCCGGGATGGGGGGCCGAGCAATCAGCCCCAGCATTTT. Amino acids: CASSRDGGPSNQPQHF.

The genes are TRBV12-3 or TRBV12-4 and TRBJ2-5, with 8 nucleotides matching TRBD1. The CDR3 totals 15 residues. V dropped 5 bases and J dropped 2; count of bases not matched to a gene: 7. In nucleotides, the CDR3 is TGTGCCAGCAGTCACGGGGACAGGAGACAAGAGACCCAGTACTTC. Translated, it gives CASSHGDRRQETQYF.

This clonotype has at least ten counts. The chain carries TRBV5-1 and TRBJ2-1, with D possibly being TRBD1 (5 bases). The CDR3 contains 12 residues. CDR1 SGHRS and CDR2 YFSETQ come from the germline V gene. The germline V and J ends were trimmed by 1 base and 12 bases, with 11 bases remaining between them. The CDR3 coding sequence is TGCGCCAGCAGCTTGACAGGCTGGGGGCAGTTCTTC. Residues: CASSLTGWGQFF.

Only a few counts were recorded for this clonotype. This chain joins TRBV6-1 and TRBJ1-2; D is possibly TRBD1 (5 bases). Germline V lookup: CDR1 MNHNS, CDR2 SASEGT. The CDR3 consists of 11 residues. Trimming took 6 bases from V and 7 from J, leaving 9 bases between them. In DNA, the CDR3 is TGTGCCAGCAGCGGGGGATTTGGCTACACCTTC. As protein: CASSGGFGYTF.

The chain recombines TRBV7-2 with TRBJ1-1, with 7 bases aligning to TRBD1. There are 15 residues in the CDR3. V trimming: 0 bases; J trimming: 6 bases; junction bases outside the gene matches: 7. CDR1 SGHTA and CDR2 FQGNSA come from the germline V gene. CDR3 nucleotides: TGTGCCAGCAGCTTAGCGCAGGGGGGGACCTCTGAAGCTTTCTTT. Amino acids: CASSLAQGGTSEAFF.

This clonotype was detected only a few times. The chain uses TRBV7-2 and TRBJ2-5, with D perhaps matching TRBD1 or TRBD2 (7 bases each). Germline V gene data show CDR1 as SGHTA and CDR2 as FQGNSA. This CDR3 has 14 residues. The V end lost 4 bases, the J end lost 1 base, and 10 bases lay between the germline ends. The chain's CDR3 is CASSSGGGQETQYF. CDR3 nucleotides: TGTGCCAGCAGCTCAGGGGGGGGCCAAGAGACCCAGTACTTC.

This clonotype was counted between two and nine times. This rearrangement joins TRBV7-2 to TRBJ2-7; weak D call: TRBD1 (6 bases). The V gene lost 5 bases and the J gene lost 3 bases, with 11 bases spanning the gap. There are 13 residues in the CDR3. In germline, CDR1 is SGHTA, CDR2 FQGNSA. CDR3 nucleotides: TGTGCCAGCAGCCGGGACATCAACTACGAGCAGTACTTC. Translation: CASSRDINYEQYF.

This clonotype was seen a handful of times. This chain joins TRBV18 and TRBJ2-7; D gene unclear. This CDR3 region has 12 residues. Germline-derived CDR1 and CDR2 are KGHSH and LQKENI. V lost 8 bases and J lost 1, with 9 bases in between. CDR3 DNA sequence: TGTGCCAGCGGAACAGAATCCTACGAGCAGTACTTC. Its translation is CASGTESYEQYF.

This rearrangement joins TRBV7-9 to TRBJ2-3; the D gene is possibly TRBD2 (5 bases). Germline V gene data show CDR1 as SEHNR and CDR2 as FQNEAQ (reference sequence). This CDR3 region has 15 residues. V lost 2 bases and J lost 6, with 15 bases in between. CDR3 bases: TGTGCCAGCAGCTTACTAGCCCGATCGGCGGATACGCAGTATTTT. Amino acid sequence: CASSLLARSADTQYF.

This clonotype was observed a handful of times. The gene calls are TRBV7-9 and TRBJ2-1; possibly TRBD1 for D (6 bases). This CDR3 is built from 14 residues. Germline CDR1 reads SEHNR; CDR2 reads FQNEAQ (reference sequence). The V end was cut by 6 bases, the J end by 7 bases, with 16 bases between. CDR3 DNA: TGTGCCAGCAGACAGACAGGCGGAGAAAATGAGCAGTTCTTC. This encodes CASRQTGGENEQFF.

This clonotype was seen more than once but under ten times. The chain employs TRBV9 and TRBJ2-1; no reliable D call. The CDR3 has 14 residues. The V gene's germline CDR1 is SGDLS and CDR2 YYNGEE. V dropped 2 bases and J dropped 9 bases, with 15 bases sitting between them. The CDR3 coding sequence is TGTGCCAGCAGCGTTACCCCATTGGGTCCTGAGCAGTTCTTC. Protein: CASSVTPLGPEQFF.

This chain uses TRBV5-6 with TRBJ1-4; D may be TRBD1 (6 bases). The V end was cut by 0 bases, the J end by 7 bases, with 13 bases between. CDR1 and CDR2 (germline): SGHDT, YYEEEE. There are 15 residues in the CDR3. The CDR3 DNA reads TGTGCCAGCAGCTTGGTGGGGGGGCTTGCTGAAAAACTGTTTTTT. The encoded protein is CASSLVGGLAEKLFF.

The chain combines TRBV4-1 with TRBJ2-3, with TRBD1 as a possible D gene (6 bases). The V gene's germline CDR1 is MGHRA and CDR2 YSYEKL. Deletions cut 2 bases from V and 6 bases from J, with 24 bases between. The CDR3 is 18 residues long. The CDR3 region has the DNA TGCGCCAGCAGCCAACCTACCTCAAGACAGGCTGCTAGGGATACGCAGTATTTT. Translated: CASSQPTSRQAARDTQYF.

V gene TRBV2 combines with J gene TRBJ2-7, with TRBD1 matching 8 bases. This CDR3 is built from 15 residues. Germline values: CDR1 SNHLY, CDR2 FYNNEI. J lost 3 bases, V lost 4 bases, and 8 bases had no gene match. The CDR3 bases are TGTGCCAGCAGTGGAGTCCCGGGACAGGTCTACGAGCAGTACTTC. It encodes CASSGVPGQVYEQYF.

This clonotype appeared a few times. The chain links TRBV3-2 to TRBJ2-4; no check of the table's D call, TRBD1, against the DNA was made. TRBV3-2 represents a pseudogene. The CDR3 loop spans 16 amino acids. In DNA, the CDR3 is TGTGCCAGCAGCTTGGGACCACCCAAAACCAAAAACATTCAGTACTTC. Residues: CASSLGPPKTKNIQYF.

This chain joins TRBV29-1 and TRBJ2-3, with D unresolved. Trimming cost V 3 bases and J 3 bases, with 10 bases left between them. The CDR3 spans 13 residues. Per the germline V gene, CDR1 is SQVTM and CDR2 is ANQGSEA. The CDR3 region is CSVESVRTDTQYF. In DNA form, the CDR3 reads TGCAGCGTTGAGAGTGTTAGGACAGATACGCAGTATTTT.

CDR3 DNA sequence: TGTGCCACCAGCAGAGATCCCGGGGGCGAGCAGTACTTC. It specifies CATSRDPGGEQYF. The gene calls are TRBV15 and TRBJ2-7, with D tentatively TRBD2 (6 bases). V was trimmed by 0 bases and J by 6 bases, leaving 9 bases between them. Germline loops: CDR1 LNHNV, CDR2 YYDKDF (reference sequence). CDR3 length equals 13 residues.

This clonotype has a handful of counts. The chain carries TRBV20-1 and TRBJ1-5; no definite D call. V was trimmed by 3 bases and J by 3 bases, leaving 15 bases between them. CDR3 length: 15 residues. CDR1 is DFQATT, CDR2 SNEGSKA, per germline (reference sequence). The CDR3 region has the DNA TGCAGTGCTAGCAAGGGCGGCATCTACAATCAGCCCCAGCATTTT. Translating it yields CSASKGGIYNQPQHF.

This clonotype was detected ten times or more. The chain links TRBV4-3 to TRBJ2-5, with 9 nucleotides matching TRBD1. This CDR3 region has 16 residues. Per germline, CDR1 LGHNA and CDR2 YSLEER. Trimming at V came to 1 base and at J to 3 bases, leaving 6 bases not matched to a gene. CDR3 sequence reads: CASSQGQGGLKETQYF. CDR3 bases: TGCGCCAGCAGCCAAGGACAGGGGGGCCTTAAAGAGACCCAGTACTTC.

This clonotype appeared a few times. This rearrangement joins TRBV7-9 to TRBJ1-6, with 7 bases matching TRBD1. V lost 9 bases to trimming and J lost 7 bases; unmatched junction nucleotides: 9. The germline V gene encodes CDR1 SEHNR and CDR2 FQNEAQ (reference sequence). There are 14 residues in the CDR3. CDR3 protein: CASQTGSGNSPLHF. The CDR3 DNA sequence: TGTGCCAGTCAGACAGGGTCAGGGAATTCACCCCTCCACTTT.